Listed below are T cell receptor beta chains from one sample, sequenced in a study of lymphopenia after photon versus proton radiotherapy. Data came from immunoSEQ multiplex PCR; TCRdb stores just in-frame clones and leaves some out. The sample lists 70,000 to 95,000 clones, 80% to 90% occurring once. Sample: peripheral blood, taken from a patient treated with proton-based radiotherapy. The origin of the receptors is a man aged 60 to 69 with pancreatic cancer. Both conserved end residues are part of each CDR3. Each record gives: D gene, clone size, J gene, CDR3 length, V gene, CDR3 DNA, CDR3 protein. A D gene is named only where the DNA matches it firmly. For some rows the clone size is stated as once, few or many, or as a class when expanded; others skip it.

NA	NA	TRBJ2-1	16	TRBV5-5	TGTGCCAGCAGCTTGGGTTCAGGGGCCAGCTACAATGAGCAGTTCTTC	CASSLGSGASYNEQFF
NA	NA	TRBJ2-5	14	TRBV5-1	TGCGCCAGCAGCTTGGCCGTTTCCCGAGAGACCCAGTACTTC	CASSLAVSRETQYF
NA	NA	TRBJ1-1	17	TRBV5-1	TGCGCCAGCAGCTTGGCCAACTGGGGGCGTGGGAACACTGAAGCTTTCTTT	CASSLANWGRGNTEAFF
TRBD1	NA	TRBJ1-3	15	TRBV5-4	TGTGCCAGCAGCCCGGACAGGGGAACTGGAAACACCATATATTTT	CASSPDRGTGNTIYF
NA	NA	TRBJ2-7	15	TRBV7-2	TGTGCCAGCAGGCCAGGGGGGACTACTTCCAGCGAGCAGTACTTC	CASRPGGTTSSEQYF
NA	NA	TRBJ2-5	13	TRBV14	TGTGCCAGCAGCCAAGTGGTTTTAGAGACCCAGTACTTC	CASSQVVLETQYF
NA	NA	TRBJ2-7	13	TRBV27	TGTGCCAGCCGTCGCAGCACAACCTACGAGCAGTACTTC	CASRRSTTYEQYF
NA	NA	TRBJ2-2	15	TRBV5-1	TGCGCCAGCAGCCCTCCCGGACTCTACACCGGGGAGCTGTTTTTT	CASSPPGLYTGELFF
TRBD1	NA	TRBJ2-6	18	TRBV27	TGTGCCAGCAGCCGCAGGACAGGGGGTGGATCTGGGGCCAACGTCCTGACTTTC	CASSRRTGGGSGANVLTF
NA	NA	TRBJ1-5	13	TRBV18	TGTGCCAGCTCACCAACGGAGGGGAAGCCCCAGCATTTT	CASSPTEGKPQHF
TRBD1	NA	TRBJ1-1	14	TRBV6-5	TGTGCCAGCAGTTTAGGGACAGGGGAGGTTGAAGCTTTCTTT	CASSLGTGEVEAFF
NA	NA	TRBJ2-5	13	TRBV30	TGTGCCTGGAGTGTAACCCCAAAAGAGACCCAGTACTTC	CAWSVTPKETQYF
NA	NA	TRBJ2-7	14	TRBV6-5	TGTGCCAGCAGTTTTACAGGGACACCCTACGAGCAGTACTTC	CASSFTGTPYEQYF
NA	NA	TRBJ2-1	15	TRBV5-1	TGCGCCAGCACTGGGGGAGGTTATTTAAACAATGAGCAGTTCTTC	CASTGGGYLNNEQFF
TRBD1	NA	TRBJ2-5	17	TRBV4-1	TGCGCCAGCAGCCAAGATGTAGATTCAAGCGACAGGGGGACCCAGTACTTC	CASSQDVDSSDRGTQYF
TRBD1	NA	TRBJ2-5	15	TRBV5-4	TGTGCCAGCAGCTTGGCCAGGGGGCCGGAAGAGACCCAGTACTTC	CASSLARGPEETQYF
TRBD2	NA	TRBJ2-3	17	TRBV19	TGTGCCAGTAGTACCCTCCCCACGGCCGGGAGGGCAGATACGCAGTATTTT	CASSTLPTAGRADTQYF
TRBD1	NA	TRBJ1-4	16	TRBV28	TGTGCCAGCAGTTCGGGACAGCGGGACCTATCCGAAAAACTGTTTTTT	CASSSGQRDLSEKLFF
NA	NA	TRBJ2-6	16	TRBV14	TGTGCCAGCAGCCCTAAGGGACGGCCTGGGGCCAACGTCCTGACTTTC	CASSPKGRPGANVLTF
NA	NA	TRBJ2-1	11	TRBV5-6	TGTGCCAGCGAATTCTACAATGAGCAGTTCTTC	CASEFYNEQFF
NA	NA	TRBJ1-1	14	TRBV29-1	TGCAGCGTTGGACCCGTGGGCCGGGACACTGAAGCTTTCTTT	CSVGPVGRDTEAFF
NA	once	TRBJ1-1	15	TRBV29-1	TGCAGCGTAACCCCGGGGGAGGGGTTTTTCACTGAAGCTTTCTTT	CSVTPGEGFFTEAFF